The 17 T cell receptor beta chains in this list originate from one sample, sequenced in a study of TIL therapy for anti-PD-1-resistant metastatic lung cancer. Sequencing used immunoSEQ v3. Using immunoSEQ multiplex PCR, the repertoire was profiled, and TCRdb retains in-frame clones only, with some absent. This table has around 33,000 clones, 60% to 80% appearing once. This sample's time point: pre-treatment sample, taken before nivolumab and TIL therapy. Sequencing used blood, obtained at baseline. These receptors were collected from a woman between 25 and 85 years old with non-small cell lung cancer.

This chain uses TRBV6-5 with TRBJ2-7, with D perhaps TRBD1 (6 bases). The CDR3 extends over 11 amino acids. Deletions cut 7 bases from V and 4 bases from J, with 8 bases between. Germline CDR1 is MNHEY and CDR2 is SVGAGI. DNA for the CDR3: TGTGCCAGCAACCAGGGGTACGAGCAGTACTTC. Translating it yields CASNQGYEQYF.

The chain couples TRBV27 to TRBJ2-1, with 10 bases aligning to TRBD2. The CDR3 has 14 amino acids. From germline, CDR1 is MNHEY and CDR2 SMNVEV (reference sequence). V was clipped by 8 bases and J by 8 bases; unmatched bases: 9. Here the CDR3 reads CASSPGLATHEQFF. The CDR3 DNA reads as TGTGCCAGCTCCCCGGGACTAGCGACCCATGAGCAGTTCTTC.

The chain couples TRBV7-8 to TRBJ1-2; D gene unclear. Germline CDR1 reads SGHVS; CDR2 reads FQNEAQ. This CDR3 region has 15 residues. V gave up 1 base and J gave up 4 bases, with 13 bases separating them. CDR3 sequence (DNA): TGTGCCAGCAGCTTAGGAACAAAAGGAGGCTATGGCTACACCTTC. Its protein product is CASSLGTKGGYGYTF.

The V call is TRBV19, the J call TRBJ2-4; no reliable D call. Germline CDR1 reads LNHDA; CDR2 reads SQIVND (reference sequence). The CDR3 consists of 12 residues. V shed 3 bases and J shed 11 bases, with 11 bases lying between them. The CDR3 sequence is CASSIGFTLQYF. The CDR3 coding sequence is TGTGCCAGTAGTATTGGTTTTACCCTTCAGTACTTC.

This clone was observed a handful of times. The V and J genes are TRBV9 and TRBJ2-7, with TRBD2 matching over 8 bases. Germline V CDR1 and CDR2: SGDLS, YYNGEE. J lost 6 bases, V lost 4 bases, and 12 bases had no gene match. The CDR3 spans 15 residues. The CDR3 DNA reads as TGTGCCAGCAGCCCCGGAGGCGGGAGGTCCAGCGAGCAGTACTTC. This codes for CASSPGGGRSSEQYF. The full variable domain, its missing parts supplied by reference TRBV9 and TRBJ2-7, is DSGVTQTPKHLITATGQRVTLRCSPRSGDLSVYWYQQSLDQGLQFLIQYYNGEERAKGNILERFSAQQFPDLHSELNLSSLELGDSALYFCASSPGGGRSSEQYFGPGTRLTVT.

This sequence joins TRBV9 and TRBJ2-3; either TRBD1 or TRBD2 may supply D (5 bases each). In germline, CDR1 is SGDLS, CDR2 YYNGEE. V was pared by 0 bases and J by 8 bases, with 10 bases between. This CDR3 region has 13 residues. CDR3 nucleotide sequence: TGTGCCAGCAGCGTAGTTGGGGGAGTTACGCAGTATTTT. Translated, it gives CASSVVGGVTQYF.

The V and J genes are TRBV29-1 and TRBJ2-7; weak D call: TRBD2 (5 bases). Germline V CDR1 and CDR2: SQVTM, ANQGSEA. The length of the CDR3 is 12 residues. The V end was cut by 5 bases, the J end by 3 bases, with 11 bases between. The CDR3: CSVFMAGYEQYF. CDR3 DNA: TGCAGCGTTTTTATGGCGGGCTACGAGCAGTACTTC.

As to this clone: Germline is not matched at one junction end, which may reflect a read error. V gene TRBV11-2 combines with J gene TRBJ2-7, with D maybe TRBD1 (6 bases). This CDR3 has 12 residues. Germline values: CDR1 SGHAT, CDR2 FQNNGV. CDR3 sequence (DNA): TGTGCCAGCAGCCAAAACAGGGCGCTACTGGAATTC. Protein: CASSQNRALLEF.

This rearrangement joins TRBV1 to TRBJ2-5; the table calls TRBD1, which could not be checked here. TRBV1 is a documented pseudogene. This CDR3 spans 16 amino acids. The CDR3 loop is CTSSLRWGPCRETQYF. CDR3 nucleotides: TGCACCAGCAGCCTCCGGTGGGGCCCCTGTAGGGAGACCCAGTACTTC.

This clone occurred a few times. V usage is TRBV25-1 and J usage is TRBJ1-2; D remains unclear. V shed 7 bases and J shed 7 bases, with 22 bases lying between them. Germline CDR1 is MGHDK and CDR2 is SYGVNS. The CDR3 runs to 15 residues. CDR3 loop: CASKGLGSDHSGYTF. DNA of the CDR3: TGTGCCAGCAAAGGCCTGGGATCGGATCATAGTGGCTACACCTTC.

This clone was observed a few times. The chain carries TRBV6-5 and TRBJ1-3; D might be TRBD1 (6 bases). The germline V gene encodes CDR1 MNHEY and CDR2 SVGAGI. The CDR3 sequence is 15 residues long. Trimming pared 6 bases from V and 0 bases from J, leaving 12 bases between. DNA for the CDR3: TGTGCCAGCAGCGGACAGAGTTCCTCTGGAAACACCATATATTTT. Translating it yields CASSGQSSSGNTIYF.

J is TRBJ2-3 and V is TRBV7-9; either TRBD1 or TRBD2 may supply D (6 bases each). Trimming stripped 2 bases from V and 3 bases from J, with 9 bases between. Looked up from germline, CDR1 is SEHNR and CDR2 is FQNEAQ (reference sequence). CDR3 length equals 14 residues. The CDR3 DNA reads TGTGCCAGCAGCTTAACAGGGAGGACAGATACGCAGTATTTT. It specifies CASSLTGRTDTQYF.

This sequence joins TRBV5-1 and TRBJ2-1, with D possibly being TRBD1 (5 bases). Between the trimmed V and J ends, which lost 7 bases and 5 bases, there was a span of 19 bases. Germline V CDR1 and CDR2: SGHRS, YFSETQ. The CDR3 is 15 amino acids. For the CDR3, the DNA is TGCGCCAGCTACCAAAATCAGGGTACGGACAATGAGCAGTTCTTC. It translates to CASYQNQGTDNEQFF.

The V and J genes are TRBV10-1 and TRBJ1-1, with D unclear. The CDR3 totals 12 residues. Deletions cut 6 bases from V and 3 bases from J, with 8 bases between. Germline lookup yields CDR1 WNHNN and CDR2 SYGVQD (reference sequence). In nucleotides, the CDR3 is TGCGCCAGCAGAGGACCCTACACTGAAGCTTTCTTT. Its translation is CASRGPYTEAFF.

This chain joins TRBV30 and TRBJ2-1; TRBD1 matches at 8 bases. J was trimmed by 8 bases and V by 4 bases; bases with no gene match: 4. Germline assignment: CDR1 GTSNPN and CDR2 SVGIG (reference sequence). The CDR3 length is 12 residues. CDR3 loop: CAWKGQVDEQFF. The CDR3 coding sequence is TGTGCCTGGAAGGGACAGGTCGATGAGCAGTTCTTC. Full variable domain (outside the CDR3, taken from reference TRBV30 and TRBJ2-1): SQTIHQWPATLVQPVGSPLSLECTVEGTSNPNLYWYRQAAGRGLQLLFYSVGIGQISSEVPQNLSASRPQDRQFILSSKKLLLSDSGFYLCAWKGQVDEQFFGPGTRLTVL.

The chain employs TRBV7-2 and TRBJ2-3; D perhaps matches TRBD2 (6 bases). The V and J ends lost 1 base and 0 bases respectively, with 14 bases between them. CDR3 length: 17 residues. Per germline, CDR1 SGHTA and CDR2 FQGNSA. The CDR3 reads CASSLVGGTSSTDTQYF. Here the CDR3 DNA reads TGTGCCAGCAGCTTAGTAGGCGGGACTTCTAGCACAGATACGCAGTATTTT.

In this sample, this clone turned up once. This chain connects TRBV2 to TRBJ2-6, with a possible D match to TRBD2 (5 bases). The CDR3 has 18 amino acids. The V gene lost 6 bases and the J gene lost 0 bases, with 18 bases spanning the gap. Germline assignment: CDR1 SNHLY and CDR2 FYNNEI. The CDR3 DNA follows: TGTGCCAGCAGCCGACGGGGTAAGGAGAGCTCTGGGGCCAACGTCCTGACTTTC. Encoded protein: CASSRRGKESSGANVLTF. Supplemented by reference TRBV2 and TRBJ2-6, the full variable domain reads EPEVTQTPSHQVTQMGQEVILRCVPISNHLYFYWYRQILGQKVEFLVSFYNNEISEKSEIFDDQFSVERPDGSNFTLKIRSTKLEDSAMYFCASSRRGKESSGANVLTFGAGSRLTVL.